The 15 T cell receptor beta chains reported below all come from one sample, sequenced in a study of CD8 T cells in Susac syndrome. Random hexamers were used to reverse transcribe the RNA input (roughly 0.5 to 1 ug). TCRdb reprocessed the immunoSEQ multiplex PCR reads via MiXCR and lists one record per CDR3 protein. This sample yields 130,000 or so distinct CDR3 sequences, of which approximately 95% are seen a single time; over 0.1% belongs to the top ten. The sample taken for sequencing was CD4+ T cells from PBMCs. The source is a human donor with multiple sclerosis.

The chain joins TRBV3-1 to TRBJ1-1, with D perhaps matching TRBD1 (5 bases). Germline V gene data show CDR1 as LGHDT and CDR2 as YNNKEL (reference sequence). The V end lost 1 base, the J end lost 4 bases, and 16 bases lay between the germline ends. The CDR3 runs 16 residues. The chain's CDR3 is CASSQAPEGRPTEAFF. CDR3 sequence (DNA): TGTGCCAGCAGCCAAGCGCCGGAGGGACGGCCCACTGAAGCTTTCTTT.

The chain combines TRBV15 with TRBJ2-1; a possible D gene is TRBD1 (6 bases). This CDR3 is 15 amino acids long. Germline-derived CDR1 and CDR2 are LNHNV and YYDKDF (reference sequence). V gave up 1 base and J gave up 4 bases, with 11 bases separating them. In DNA, the CDR3 is TGTGCCACCAGCAGAGCCAGGGGAGATTACAATGAGCAGTTCTTC. Translating it yields CATSRARGDYNEQFF.

The V gene is TRBV30, the J gene TRBJ1-5; no reliable D call. V dropped 0 bases and J dropped 9 bases, with 12 bases sitting between them. This CDR3 has 13 amino acids. Germline CDR1 is GTSNPN and CDR2 is SVGIG (reference sequence). CDR3 sequence: CAWSVGTQGPQHF. The CDR3 nucleotides read TGTGCCTGGAGTGTCGGTACCCAAGGGCCCCAGCATTTT.

The genes are TRBV12-3 or TRBV12-4 and TRBJ2-1, with D unclear. V was pared by 2 bases and J by 5 bases, with 4 bases between. The CDR3 is 12 amino acids. The CDR3 is CASSLQHNEQFF. In DNA form, the CDR3 reads TGTGCCAGCAGTTTACAGCACAATGAGCAGTTCTTC.

This chain uses TRBV29-1 with TRBJ2-7; either TRBD1 or TRBD2 may fit D (6 bases each). Trimming left V 2 bases short and J 1 base short, with 15 bases between. This CDR3 has 15 amino acids. In germline, CDR1 is SQVTM, CDR2 ANQGSEA. The CDR3 loop reads CSVEKGGRKSYEQYF. CDR3 sequence (DNA): TGCAGCGTTGAAAAGGGGGGACGTAAATCCTACGAGCAGTACTTC.

This chain uses TRBV28 with TRBJ1-2, with 10 bases fitting TRBD1. J was trimmed by 7 bases and V by 3 bases; bases with no gene match: 5. This CDR3 has 14 residues. Germline-derived CDR1 and CDR2 are MDHEN and SYDVKM. CDR3 protein: CASSFGDRGFGYTF. As DNA, the CDR3 is TGTGCCAGCAGTTTTGGGGACAGGGGATTTGGCTACACCTTC.

J is TRBJ2-7 and V is TRBV20-1, with D perhaps TRBD2 (6 bases). The germline gives CDR1 DFQATT, CDR2 SNEGSKA (reference sequence). CDR3 length equals 15 residues. The V and J ends lost 0 bases and 0 bases respectively, with 12 bases between them. The CDR3 loop is CSARDGGGTSYEQYF. The CDR3 coding sequence is TGCAGTGCTAGAGACGGAGGAGGGACCTCCTACGAGCAGTACTTC.

This clonotype has just one count. The chain carries TRBV27 and TRBJ2-3; D assignment may be TRBD1 or TRBD2 (7 bases each). This CDR3 region has 13 residues. V was trimmed by 6 bases and J by 7 bases, leaving 14 bases between them. Germline lookup yields CDR1 MNHEY and CDR2 SMNVEV (reference sequence). CDR3 sequence reads: CASRPGGGYTQYF. Here the CDR3 DNA reads TGTGCCAGCAGGCCAGGGGGGGGATATACGCAGTATTTT.

The rearrangement uses TRBV12-3 or TRBV12-4 and TRBJ2-1; 8 bases are a match to TRBD1. The CDR3 has 18 amino acids. V was clipped by 8 bases and J by 6 bases; unmatched bases: 21. CDR3 nucleotide sequence: TGTGCCAGCGCCCTAAGGTCAGGGGGCGGCCTAGGATCCAATGAGCAGTTCTTC. The encoded protein is CASALRSGGGLGSNEQFF.

The chain joins TRBV2 to TRBJ1-1; 7 bases line up with TRBD1. Per germline, CDR1 SNHLY and CDR2 FYNNEI. J gave up 4 bases and V 6 bases, and 5 bases lay outside the gene matches. The CDR3 runs 13 residues. CDR3 loop: CASSYRGATEAFF. The CDR3, as DNA: TGTGCCAGCAGCTACAGGGGTGCCACTGAAGCTTTCTTT.

The chain joins TRBV7-9 to TRBJ1-2; 9 bases are a match to TRBD1. Germline CDR1 and CDR2: SEHNR and FQNEAQ (reference sequence). V was pared by 4 bases and J by 7 bases, with 4 bases of the junction left unmatched. The CDR3 is made up of 13 amino acids. CDR3 DNA sequence: TGTGCCAGCAGCTACGGGACAGGGAGTGGCTACACCTTC. Translated: CASSYGTGSGYTF. The variable domain in full, with the rest retrieved from reference TRBV7-9 and TRBJ1-2, is DTGVSQNPRHKITKRGQNVTFRCDPISEHNRLYWYRQTLGQGPEFLTYFQNEAQLEKSRLLSDRFSAERPKGSFSTLEIQRTEQGDSAMYLCASSYGTGSGYTFGSGTRLTVV.

The chain recombines TRBV9 with TRBJ2-6; D is possibly TRBD2 (6 bases). This CDR3 has 16 amino acids. CDR1 is SGDLS and CDR2 is YYNGEE in the germline V gene. V was cut by 1 base and J by 1 base, with 9 bases left in between. The DNA of the CDR3 is TGTGCCAGCAGCGTAACTAGCTGGTCTGGGGCCAACGTCCTGACTTTC. Translated, it gives CASSVTSWSGANVLTF.

This chain joins TRBV18 and TRBJ2-4; D call uncertain. The CDR3 runs 14 residues. Trimming removed 2 bases at V and 3 bases at J, with 8 bases between. Per germline, CDR1 KGHSH and CDR2 LQKENI. Here the CDR3 reads CASSPGVGKNIQYF. The CDR3 DNA reads as TGTGCCAGCTCACCAGGGGTGGGCAAAAACATTCAGTACTTC.

This clonotype was counted once. The chain uses TRBV12-3 or TRBV12-4 and TRBJ2-7; 8 bases agree with TRBD1. V was clipped by 5 bases and J by 0 bases; unmatched bases: 3. The CDR3 is made up of 14 amino acids. The CDR3 reads CASSPQGGSYEQYF. CDR3 DNA sequence: TGTGCCAGCAGTCCACAGGGGGGCTCCTACGAGCAGTACTTC.

This clonotype was seen a few times. The chain couples TRBV29-1 to TRBJ2-7; no clear D. Per germline, CDR1 SQVTM and CDR2 ANQGSEA. The CDR3 has 11 amino acids. Trimming left V 3 bases short and J 3 bases short, with 6 bases between. CDR3 in DNA: TGCAGCGTTGAGACGGTCTACGAGCAGTACTTC. It encodes CSVETVYEQYF.